This T cell receptor (beta chain) was identified in a study of blood T cells in healthy people across ages. The V segment lost 8 bases and the J segment 5 bases; nucleotides outside the gene matches: 16. This CDR3 contains 17 residues. CDR1 is LGHNA, CDR2 YNFKEQ, per germline. Next came a second PCR, run for about 7 to 12 cycles, which used a sample-barcoded 5' primer along with a J-beta primer mix. TCRdb analysed the 5' RACE reads with MiXCR anew, one entry per CDR3 protein. The sample includes about 640,000 distinct CDR3 sequences, about 30% seen only once; the top ten take 15% to 19%. This clonotype was recorded at least ten times. A single base separates this from a much larger clone, so it may be a read error.

This chain connects TRBV4-2 to TRBJ2-1; 9 bases agree with TRBD1. The specimen sequenced was blood. This sequence was found in a woman over 75 in good health. This chain's CDR3 is CASGRLSRGTGNNEQFF. CDR3 nucleotide sequence: TGTGCCAGCGGCCGTCTATCCCGCGGGACAGGGAACAATGAGCAGTTCTTC.